This passage covers 25 T cell receptor beta chains from one sample sequenced in a study of blood T cell repertoires in COVID-19 (TCRdb year 2020). The library was generated by the immunoSEQ multiplex PCR assay. TCRdb took over this immuneACCESS table, retaining in-frame rearrangements with V and J assigned. Such tables are incomplete; in checked studies, under half of the missing clones stem from an unresolved V gene, and the remainder is unexplained. This sample has just over 300,000 clones in its table, and just over 85% of those were observed once. Of the sample, 3.5% to 5% is held by the ten largest clones. Sequencing was carried out using PBMCs or T cells enriched from blood (not recorded which). The receptors derive from a man aged 25-40 years who had recovered from COVID-19.

J is TRBJ1-1 and V is TRBV19; D not certain. Germline CDR1 is LNHDA and CDR2 is SQIVND (reference sequence). The CDR3 loop spans 13 amino acids. V was shortened by 3 bases and J by 7 bases, with 12 bases between the two germline ends. As DNA, the CDR3 is TGTGCCAGTAGTATTAAGGGAGGCGGTGAAGCTTTCTTT. It translates to CASSIKGGGEAFF.

This chain uses TRBV6-4 with TRBJ2-7; D unresolved. Trimming removed 11 bases at V and 2 bases at J, with 13 bases between. This CDR3 comprises 12 residues. Germline V lookup: CDR1 MRHNA, CDR2 SNTAGT. The CDR3 bases are TGTGCCCGGCGAGGCCCCGCCTACGAGCAGTACTTC. Encoded protein: CARRGPAYEQYF.

The V call is TRBV27, the J call TRBJ2-3, with TRBD1 matching over 7 bases. V shed 6 bases and J 1 base; nucleotides not matched to a gene: 4. The CDR3 extends over 14 amino acids. Germline assignment: CDR1 MNHEY and CDR2 SMNVEV (reference sequence). CDR3 sequence reads: CASSTGERTDTQYF. The CDR3 nucleotides read TGTGCCAGCAGCACAGGGGAACGCACAGATACGCAGTATTTT.

The chain links TRBV28 to TRBJ1-3; 7 bases match TRBD1. This CDR3 has 18 residues. With V trimmed by 5 bases and J by 0 bases, 13 bases remained unmatched. From germline, CDR1 is MDHEN and CDR2 SYDVKM. CDR3 sequence reads: CASSRGQAGLISGNTIYF. As DNA, the CDR3 is TGTGCCAGCAGTCGCGGACAGGCTGGCTTGATCTCTGGAAACACCATATATTTT.

This clone was seen just once. This chain connects TRBV3-1 (or the pseudogene TRBV3-2) to TRBJ2-7; D gene ambiguous. The CDR3 runs to 14 residues. From germline, CDR1 is LGHDT and CDR2 YNNKEL (reference sequence). The V gene lost 1 base and the J gene lost 3 bases, with 10 bases spanning the gap. The CDR3 nucleotides are TGTGCCAGCAGCCAAGTGAGCGAAGACTACGAGCAGTACTTC. It encodes CASSQVSEDYEQYF.

The genes are TRBV19 and TRBJ1-4, with 10 positions matching TRBD1. Unmatched junction bases numbered 12, after V lost 6 bases and J lost 8 bases. The CDR3 is 16 residues long. CDR1 is LNHDA, CDR2 SQIVND, per germline (reference sequence). The CDR3, as DNA: TGTGCCAGTAGCGATATCCCCGGGACAGGGGACGAAAAACTGTTTTTT. Translating gives CASSDIPGTGDEKLFF.

This chain connects TRBV6-5 to TRBJ2-4; 8 nucleotides align to TRBD1. The CDR3 has 14 amino acids. Per the germline V gene, CDR1 is MNHEY and CDR2 is SVGAGI. After removal of 8 bases from V and 8 bases from J, the junction contained 11 bases not matched to a gene. The CDR3: CASAADRGRHIQYF. CDR3 coding DNA: TGTGCCAGCGCCGCTGACAGGGGAAGGCACATTCAGTACTTC.

DNA of the CDR3: TGTGCCAGCAGTTACGCAGAAAACTATGGCTACACCTTC. This translates into CASSYAENYGYTF. J is TRBJ1-2 and V is TRBV6-5; D remains unclear. Germline V gene data show CDR1 as MNHEY and CDR2 as SVGAGI. V was trimmed by 2 bases and J by 2 bases, leaving 6 bases between them. This CDR3 contains 13 residues.

In its sample, this clone was seen once. In the same sample, other DNA sequences code for this CDR3. The chain combines TRBV29-1 with TRBJ2-7, with TRBD1 matching over 9 bases. The CDR3 is 13 residues long. The J segment lost 4 bases and the V segment lost 3 bases, leaving 4 bases of the junction unmatched. Germline CDR1 SQVTM, CDR2 ANQGSEA. CDR3 DNA: TGCAGCGTTGATAGGGGACAGGGTTACGAGCAGTACTTC. Translating it yields CSVDRGQGYEQYF.

This chain joins TRBV27 and TRBJ2-7; 9 nucleotides line up with TRBD1. CDR1 is MNHEY and CDR2 is SMNVEV in the germline V gene (reference sequence). V lost 3 bases, J lost 3 bases, and 3 bases stayed unmatched. CDR3 length equals 14 residues. The CDR3 nucleotides are TGTGCCAGCAGTTTTTGGGGACAGGGCTACGAGCAGTACTTC. It translates to CASSFWGQGYEQYF.

This clone was detected once. The chain joins TRBV11-2 to TRBJ2-3, with D possibly matching TRBD2 (7 bases). The ends were cut back, 5 bases at V and 5 bases at J, with 17 bases in the middle. The CDR3 covers 15 residues. Germline CDR1 reads SGHAT; CDR2 reads FQNNGV. CDR3 region: CASSNWGGHGDTQYF. The DNA of the CDR3 is TGTGCCAGCAGCAATTGGGGGGGGCATGGAGATACGCAGTATTTT.

The chain combines TRBV6-5 with TRBJ1-2; D possibly corresponds to TRBD1 (5 bases). There are 15 residues in the CDR3. CDR1 is MNHEY, CDR2 SVGAGI, per germline. V was shortened by 5 bases and J by 4 bases, with 17 bases between the two germline ends. The CDR3 sequence is CASSPSDTGLYGYTF. For the CDR3, the DNA is TGTGCCAGCAGTCCATCAGACACAGGTCTCTATGGCTACACCTTC.

The CDR3 DNA is TGCGCCAGCAGCTACGGACAGGGCTCTAGCGGCTACACCTTC. As protein: CASSYGQGSSGYTF. The chain has TRBV5-1 and TRBJ1-2, with 8 bases fitting TRBD1. CDR1 and CDR2 (germline): SGHRS, YFSETQ. The CDR3 is made up of 14 amino acids. V was clipped by 3 bases and J by 8 bases; unmatched bases: 9.

The chain uses TRBV24-1 and TRBJ2-1, with 14 bases matching TRBD2. CDR1 and CDR2 from the germline V gene are KGHDR and SFDVKD. This CDR3 has 16 amino acids. Trimming took 3 bases from V and 5 from J; bases not matched to a gene: 2. In DNA, the CDR3 is TGTGCCACCAGTGATAGACTAGCGGGAGGGAACAATGAGCAGTTCTTC. This translates into CATSDRLAGGNNEQFF.

The chain carries TRBV19 and TRBJ2-1; 12 bases align to TRBD2. The V segment lost 5 bases and the J segment 10 bases; nucleotides outside the gene matches: 9. Germline lookup yields CDR1 LNHDA and CDR2 SQIVND (reference sequence). The CDR3 length is 15 residues. The DNA for the CDR3 is TGTGCCAGTAGTCCCGGGACTAGCGGGTGGTTAGAGCAGTTCTTC. Protein product: CASSPGTSGWLEQFF.

The V gene is TRBV6-2 or TRBV6-3, the J gene TRBJ1-3, with 7 bases that match TRBD1. Germline V CDR1 and CDR2: MNHEY, SVGEGT. With 6 bases clipped from V and 4 bases from J, the junction kept 21 bases outside the gene matches. This CDR3 is 19 amino acids long. The CDR3, as DNA: TGTGCCAGCAGCCTTAACAGCCCTGGACAGGCTTCTACGGGAAACACCATATATTTT. It is translated as CASSLNSPGQASTGNTIYF.

V and J are TRBV5-5 and TRBJ1-1; D is perhaps TRBD1 (5 bases). Trimming took 4 bases from V and 10 from J, leaving 20 bases between them. In germline, CDR1 is SGHKS, CDR2 YYEKEE (reference sequence). This CDR3 has 14 residues. CDR3 sequence: CASSQWSQGIGAFF. Written as DNA, the CDR3 is TGTGCCAGCAGCCAATGGTCCCAGGGAATTGGAGCTTTCTTT.

The chain has TRBV12-3 or TRBV12-4 and TRBJ2-2, with unresolved D. The CDR3 consists of 13 residues. V lost 4 bases to trimming and J lost 5 bases, with 8 bases between them. The CDR3 region has the DNA TGTGCCAGCAGTTATATAGTAACCGGGGAGCTGTTTTTT. It is translated as CASSYIVTGELFF.

V and J are TRBV7-8 and TRBJ2-5; no clear D gene. The CDR3 is made up of 15 amino acids. CDR1 and CDR2 from the germline V gene are SGHVS and FQNEAQ. Trimming stripped 2 bases from V and 5 bases from J, with 15 bases between. CDR3: CASSLFLAASETQYF. CDR3 DNA sequence: TGTGCCAGCAGCTTATTCTTAGCAGCCAGTGAGACCCAGTACTTC.

The chain combines TRBV14 with TRBJ2-5; 7 bases are a match to TRBD1. V was pared by 1 base and J by 4 bases, with 9 bases of the junction left unmatched. Germline V gives CDR1 SGHDN, CDR2 FVKESK. The CDR3 covers 16 residues. CDR3 region: CASSQGDRDIGETQYF. CDR3 DNA sequence: TGTGCCAGCAGCCAAGGTGACAGGGATATCGGAGAGACCCAGTACTTC.

The chain is built from TRBV24-1 and TRBJ1-5; TRBD1 might be the D (5 bases). The CDR3 is 15 amino acids. The germline CDR1 and CDR2 sequences are KGHDR and SFDVKD. The V gene lost 4 bases and the J gene lost 5 bases, with 14 bases spanning the gap. The CDR3 DNA reads TGTGCCACCAGTGACGGGGGAGGGGCTCATCAGCCCCAGCATTTT. Amino acids: CATSDGGGAHQPQHF.

This clone has a handful of counts. The rearrangement joins TRBV6-5 to TRBJ2-3; 11 bases are shared with TRBD2. CDR1 is MNHEY, CDR2 SVGAGI, per germline. The CDR3 spans 15 residues. Trimming at V came to 6 bases and at J to 1 base, leaving 3 bases not matched to a gene. DNA for the CDR3: TGTGCCAGCAGGAGACTAGCGGGGCGCACAGATACGCAGTATTTT. Its translation: CASRRLAGRTDTQYF.

The genes are TRBV24-1 and TRBJ2-3; 9 bases are a match to TRBD1. The CDR3 has 19 amino acids. The V gene end was trimmed by 3 bases and the J gene end by 0 bases; junction bases not matched to a gene: 12. The V gene's germline CDR1 is KGHDR and CDR2 SFDVKD. In nucleotides, the CDR3 is TGTGCCACCAGTGATCCGACAGGGGGAGCCCCCTTTAGCACAGATACGCAGTATTTT. As protein: CATSDPTGGAPFSTDTQYF.

V and J are TRBV5-1 and TRBJ2-3; TRBD1 is a possible D gene (5 bases). The CDR3 runs 14 residues. Trimming took off 5 bases at V and 2 bases at J, with 12 bases between the two ends. The germline gives CDR1 SGHRS, CDR2 YFSETQ. The CDR3 coding sequence is TGCGCCAGCAGACCAGACAGAAACACAGATACGCAGTATTTT. Translated, it gives CASRPDRNTDTQYF.

The chain carries TRBV29-1 and TRBJ2-6; tentative D call: TRBD1 (6 bases). V was cut by 6 bases and J by 0 bases, with 15 bases left in between. The CDR3 spans 16 residues. Germline V gene data show CDR1 as SQVTM and CDR2 as ANQGSEA. This chain's CDR3 is CSVGRDRSSGANVLTF. The CDR3, as DNA: TGCAGCGTCGGCCGAGACAGGAGCTCTGGGGCCAACGTCCTGACTTTC.